Listed below are T cell receptor beta chains from one sample, sequenced in a study of graft-versus-host responses after intestinal transplantation. Produced via immunoSEQ multiplex PCR; TCRdb's table is partial and in-frame only. The sample has over 120,000 clones, over 90% seen once. No antigen has been assigned to these receptors. Source: unstimulated CD4+ T cells sorted from spleen or lymph node cells, taken before intestinal transplant. These receptors were taken from a human donor who received an intestinal transplant. Both conserved end residues are part of each CDR3. Fields, in order: clone size, J gene, D gene, CDR3 length, V gene, CDR3 protein, CDR3 DNA. A D gene is named only where the DNA matches it firmly. Some rows mark clone size as missing; the rest say once, few, many or name a class of expanded clone.

size: once
J: TRBJ1-2
D: NA
length: 17
V: TRBV15
CDR3: CATSGPTQRNANYGYTF
DNA: TGTGCCACCAGCGGACCAACACAGAGAAATGCTAACTATGGCTACACCTTC

size: NA
J: TRBJ2-5
D: NA
length: 14
V: TRBV5-1
CDR3: CASSLETSYPPQYF
DNA: TGCGCCAGCAGCTTGGAGACATCGTATCCCCCCCAGTACTTC

size: NA
J: TRBJ1-5
D: TRBD1
length: 15
V: TRBV29-1
CDR3: CSVSRGQGLNQPQHF
DNA: TGCAGCGTCTCAAGGGGGCAGGGCCTCAATCAGCCCCAGCATTTT

size: NA
J: TRBJ2-5
D: NA
length: 13
V: TRBV7-2
CDR3: CASSRDSQETQYF
DNA: TGTGCCAGCAGCCGGGACTCCCAAGAGACCCAGTACTTC

size: NA
J: TRBJ1-4
D: TRBD1
length: 14
V: TRBV7-2
CDR3: CASSFDRGREKLFF
DNA: TGTGCCAGCAGCTTTGACAGGGGGAGAGAAAAACTGTTTTTT

size: NA
J: TRBJ2-2
D: TRBD1
length: 15
V: TRBV5-1
CDR3: CASSPRQGHTGELFF
DNA: TGCGCCAGCAGCCCCAGACAGGGACACACCGGGGAGCTGTTTTTT

size: NA
J: TRBJ2-5
D: TRBD1
length: 14
V: TRBV19
CDR3: CATRQGASQETQYF
DNA: TGTGCCACCCGACAGGGGGCATCTCAAGAGACCCAGTACTTC

size: NA
J: TRBJ2-7
D: NA
length: 12
V: TRBV6-5
CDR3: CASSFQWGEQYF
DNA: TGTGCCAGCAGTTTCCAGTGGGGCGAGCAGTACTTC

size: few
J: TRBJ1-1
D: NA
length: 12
V: TRBV10-3
CDR3: CASQGIRTEAFF
DNA: TGTGCCTCACAGGGTATTCGGACTGAAGCTTTCTTT

size: NA
J: TRBJ2-5
D: TRBD2
length: 15
V: TRBV7-3
CDR3: CASSPGTSGRETQYF
DNA: TGTGCCAGCAGCCCGGGGACTAGCGGGAGAGAGACCCAGTACTTC

size: NA
J: TRBJ2-3
D: TRBD2
length: 16
V: TRBV5-8
CDR3: CASSRGTSGKSDTQYF
DNA: TGTGCCAGCAGCCGCGGGACTAGCGGGAAGTCAGATACGCAGTATTTT